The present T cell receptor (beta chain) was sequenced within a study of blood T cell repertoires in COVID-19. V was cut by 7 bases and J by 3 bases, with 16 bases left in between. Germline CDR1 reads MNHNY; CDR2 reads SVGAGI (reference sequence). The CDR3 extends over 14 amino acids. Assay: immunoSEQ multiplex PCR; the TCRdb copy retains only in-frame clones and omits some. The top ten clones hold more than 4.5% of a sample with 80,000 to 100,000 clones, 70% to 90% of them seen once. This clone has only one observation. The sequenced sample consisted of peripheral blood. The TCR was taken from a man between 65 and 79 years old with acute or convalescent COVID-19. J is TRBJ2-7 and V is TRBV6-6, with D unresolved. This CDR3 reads CASTPLYRDYEQYF. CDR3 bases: TGTGCCAGCACCCCCTTATACAGAGACTACGAGCAGTACTTC.